The 15 T cell receptor beta chains below were found in one sample sequenced in a study of blood T cells in healthy people across ages. PCR was performed a second time for roughly 6 to 12 cycles using a sample-barcoded 5' primer and a J-beta primer mix. Each CDR3 protein is one row after TCRdb ran MiXCR on the 5' RACE reads. The sample shows about 930,000 distinct CDR3 sequences, about 29% of them seen only once. This sample also appeared in a second study, on T cells of mothers and their children.

The sequenced material came from blood. All receptors derive from a woman aged 40-49 years in good health.

The chain combines TRBV7-9 with TRBJ1-4; tentatively, D is TRBD1 (6 bases). V gave up 0 bases and J gave up 8 bases, with 16 bases separating them. CDR3 length: 16 amino acids. Looked up from germline, CDR1 is SEHNR and CDR2 is FQNEAQ (reference sequence). CDR3: CASSLALGHVREKLFF. Here the CDR3 DNA reads TGTGCCAGCAGCTTAGCGCTGGGACATGTACGAGAAAAACTGTTTTTT.

Remarks on this clonotype: A much larger clone lies one base from this, so it may be a read error. The chain uses TRBV18 and TRBJ2-5; D is unclear. The V end lost 1 base, the J end lost 4 bases, and 13 bases lay between the germline ends. Germline V CDR1 and CDR2: KGHSH, LQKENI. This CDR3 has 15 residues. CDR3 loop: CASSPQQKTRETQYF. The CDR3 coding sequence is TGTGCCAGCTCACCACAACAGAAGACACGAGAGACCCAGTACTTC.

In its sample, this clonotype was seen many times. V and J are TRBV27 and TRBJ2-5, with D unresolved. Trimming took 5 bases from V and 5 from J, leaving 9 bases between them. The germline V gene has CDR1 MNHEY and CDR2 SMNVEV (reference sequence). The CDR3 is made up of 12 amino acids. CDR3 loop: CASSASSETQYF. Written as DNA, the CDR3 is TGTGCCAGCAGTGCCTCGTCGGAGACCCAGTACTTC.

The chain links TRBV20-1 to TRBJ2-6; 8 positions match TRBD1. Germline CDR1 DFQATT, CDR2 SNEGSKA (reference sequence). This CDR3 has 17 residues. J was trimmed by 2 bases and V by 3 bases; bases with no gene match: 9. The CDR3 DNA follows: TGCAGTGCTAGGTCCCAGGGGGCTTTGACTGGGGCCAACGTCCTGACTTTC. This encodes CSARSQGALTGANVLTF.

This clonotype has only a few counts. The chain has TRBV5-6 and TRBJ2-3, with 7 positions matching TRBD2. The CDR3 spans 16 residues. Germline CDR1 SGHDT, CDR2 YYEEEE. Trimming cost V 4 bases and J 1 base; bases outside gene matches: 9. CDR3 sequence reads: CASSPRVRGGTDTQYF. CDR3 sequence (DNA): TGTGCCAGCAGCCCGCGGGTCCGGGGGGGCACAGATACGCAGTATTTT.

The genes are TRBV20-1 and TRBJ2-2; D gene ambiguous. Per germline, CDR1 DFQATT and CDR2 SNEGSKA (reference sequence). V was clipped by 6 bases and J by 0 bases, with 11 bases between them. CDR3 size: 14 residues. Here the CDR3 reads CSALGLTNTGELFF. CDR3 DNA sequence: TGCAGTGCCCTCGGGCTTACGAACACCGGGGAGCTGTTTTTT.

This clonotype was counted a few times. The V call is TRBV6-9, the J call TRBJ2-5; weak D call: TRBD1 (6 bases). The ends were cut back, 10 bases at V and 2 bases at J, with 26 bases in the middle. The CDR3 spans 17 residues. CDR1 is MNHGY, CDR2 SVAAGI, per germline. The chain's CDR3 is CANDSRQDRSSQETQYF. CDR3 nucleotides: TGTGCCAACGATTCGCGGCAAGACAGGTCCTCACAAGAGACCCAGTACTTC.

The V and J genes are TRBV7-9 and TRBJ1-1; D is possibly TRBD1 (5 bases). This CDR3 has 14 amino acids. The germline V and J ends were trimmed by 7 bases and 0 bases, with 12 bases remaining between them. Germline V gene lookup returns CDR1 SEHNR and CDR2 FQNEAQ (reference sequence). The CDR3 DNA reads as TGTGCCAGCACCGAGTGGGGGATGAACACTGAAGCTTTCTTT. Its protein is CASTEWGMNTEAFF.

This clonotype showed up just a few times. CDR3 sequence reads: CASSPRTSPGGTDTQYF. Here the CDR3 DNA reads TGTGCCAGCAGTCCGAGGACTAGCCCCGGGGGCACAGATACGCAGTATTTT. The rearrangement joins TRBV27 to TRBJ2-3; 8 bases match TRBD2. The germline V gene encodes CDR1 MNHEY and CDR2 SMNVEV (reference sequence). The CDR3 is 17 amino acids. With V trimmed by 5 bases and J by 1 base, 11 bases remained unmatched.

The chain recombines TRBV9 with TRBJ1-4; 10 bases fit TRBD1. CDR3 length equals 17 residues. V dropped 3 bases and J dropped 8; count of bases not matched to a gene: 13. The germline V gene has CDR1 SGDLS and CDR2 YYNGEE. The CDR3 DNA reads as TGTGCCAGCAGCGCGTACCCGACAGGGGGCGGGAGCGAAAAACTGTTTTTT. This sequence encodes CASSAYPTGGGSEKLFF.

In this sample, this clonotype turned up many times. The V and J genes are TRBV6-2 or TRBV6-3 and TRBJ2-7; D is ambiguous. V was trimmed by 2 bases and J by 2 bases, leaving 16 bases between them. Germline values: CDR1 MNHEY, CDR2 SVGEGT. The CDR3 spans 16 residues. The CDR3 reads CASSYLRPERAYEQYF. CDR3 DNA sequence: TGTGCCAGCAGTTACCTGAGGCCAGAACGAGCCTACGAGCAGTACTTC.

This chain links TRBV20-1 with TRBJ2-1; a weak D match, TRBD2 (6 bases). Germline lookup yields CDR1 DFQATT and CDR2 SNEGSKA (reference sequence). Trimming pared 3 bases from V and 6 bases from J, leaving 9 bases between. The CDR3 totals 12 residues. For the CDR3, the DNA is TGCAGTGCTAGGGGACTCATCAATGAGCAGTTCTTC. It encodes CSARGLINEQFF.

The V and J genes are TRBV14 and TRBJ1-6, with D hard to call. Trimming cost V 1 base and J 4 bases, with 14 bases left between them. This CDR3 region has 17 residues. CDR1 SGHDN and CDR2 FVKESK come from the germline V gene. The CDR3 DNA sequence: TGTGCCAGCAGCCAAGCTCTCGGGGAGCCATATAATTCACCCCTCCACTTT. Translating it yields CASSQALGEPYNSPLHF. Using reference TRBV14 and TRBJ1-6 for the parts outside the CDR3, the full variable domain is EAGVTQFPSHSVIEKGQTVTLRCDPISGHDNLYWYRRVMGKEIKFLLHFVKESKQDESGMPNNRFLAERTGGTYSTLKVQPAELEDSGVYFCASSQALGEPYNSPLHFGNGTRLTVT.

This clonotype has at least ten counts. J is TRBJ2-5 and V is TRBV7-9; TRBD2 might be the D (6 bases). The better agreement between TRBJ2-7 and the DNA end casts doubt on the J call. CDR1 and CDR2 from the germline V gene are SEHNR and FQNEAQ (reference sequence). The CDR3 runs to 16 residues. The CDR3 bases are TGTGCCAGCAGCTATTCAGGCGGACTAACTCCGTACGAGCAGTACTTC. It encodes CASSYSGGLTPYEQYF.

CDR3 sequence reads: CSVERGASTDTQYF. DNA of the CDR3: TGCAGCGTTGAGAGGGGGGCTAGCACAGATACGCAGTATTTT. V and J are TRBV29-1 and TRBJ2-3; D assignment may be TRBD1 or TRBD2 (6 bases each). Trimming cost V 3 bases and J 0 bases, with 10 bases left between them. This CDR3 has 14 amino acids. Germline V gene data show CDR1 as SQVTM and CDR2 as ANQGSEA.